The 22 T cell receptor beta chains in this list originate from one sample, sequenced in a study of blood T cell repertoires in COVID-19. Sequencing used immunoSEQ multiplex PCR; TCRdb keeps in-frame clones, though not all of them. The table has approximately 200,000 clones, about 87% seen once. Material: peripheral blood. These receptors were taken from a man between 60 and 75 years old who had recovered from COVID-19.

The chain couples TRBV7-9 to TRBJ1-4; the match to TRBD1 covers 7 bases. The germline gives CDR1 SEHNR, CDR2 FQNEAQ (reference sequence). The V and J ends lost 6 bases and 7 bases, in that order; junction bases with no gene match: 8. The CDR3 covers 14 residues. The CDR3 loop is CASRRSQGGEKLFF. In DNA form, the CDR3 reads TGTGCCAGCAGACGGTCGCAGGGGGGTGAAAAACTGTTTTTT.

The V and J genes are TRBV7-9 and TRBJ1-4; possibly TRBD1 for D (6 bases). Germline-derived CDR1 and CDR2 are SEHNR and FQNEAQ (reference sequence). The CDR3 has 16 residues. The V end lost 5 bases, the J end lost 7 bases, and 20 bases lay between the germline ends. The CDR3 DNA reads TGTGCCAGCAGCGCACAAACAGGGCGTCTGGGTGAAAAACTGTTTTTT. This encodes CASSAQTGRLGEKLFF.

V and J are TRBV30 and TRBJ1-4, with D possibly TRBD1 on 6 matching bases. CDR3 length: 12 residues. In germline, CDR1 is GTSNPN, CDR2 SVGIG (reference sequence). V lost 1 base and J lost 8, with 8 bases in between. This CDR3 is CAWSAQGEKLFF. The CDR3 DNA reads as TGTGCCTGGAGTGCCCAGGGGGAAAAACTGTTTTTT.

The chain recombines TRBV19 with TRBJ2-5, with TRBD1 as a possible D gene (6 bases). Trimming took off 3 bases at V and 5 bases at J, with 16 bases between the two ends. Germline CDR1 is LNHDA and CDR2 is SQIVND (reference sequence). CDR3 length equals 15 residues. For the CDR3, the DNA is TGTGCCAGTAGTATTTTGGCAGGGGCTCGGGAGACCCAGTACTTC. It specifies CASSILAGARETQYF.

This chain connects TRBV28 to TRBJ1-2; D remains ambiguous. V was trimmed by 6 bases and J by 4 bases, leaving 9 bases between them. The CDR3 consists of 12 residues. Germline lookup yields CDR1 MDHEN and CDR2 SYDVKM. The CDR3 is CASSSTFYGYTF. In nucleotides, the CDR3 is TGTGCCAGCAGCAGTACCTTCTATGGCTACACCTTC.

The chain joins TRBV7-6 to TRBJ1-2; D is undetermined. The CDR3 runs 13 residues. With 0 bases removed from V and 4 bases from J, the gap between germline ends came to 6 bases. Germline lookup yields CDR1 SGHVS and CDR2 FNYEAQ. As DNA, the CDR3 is TGTGCCAGCAGCTTAGCGTTGGCCTATGGCTACACCTTC. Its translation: CASSLALAYGYTF.

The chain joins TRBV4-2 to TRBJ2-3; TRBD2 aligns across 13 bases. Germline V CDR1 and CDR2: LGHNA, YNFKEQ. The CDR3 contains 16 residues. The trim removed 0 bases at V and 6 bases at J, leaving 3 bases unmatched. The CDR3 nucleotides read TGTGCCAGCAGCCAAGAACTAGCGGGGGGGTTTGATACGCAGTATTTT. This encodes CASSQELAGGFDTQYF.

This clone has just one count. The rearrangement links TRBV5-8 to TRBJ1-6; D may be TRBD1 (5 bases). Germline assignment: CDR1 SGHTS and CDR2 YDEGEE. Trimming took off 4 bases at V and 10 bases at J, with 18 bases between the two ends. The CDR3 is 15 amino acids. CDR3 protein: CASSGRPGGGSPLHF. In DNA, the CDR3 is TGTGCCAGCAGCGGCCGGCCTGGCGGGGGGTCACCCCTCCACTTT. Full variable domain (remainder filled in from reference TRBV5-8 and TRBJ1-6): EAGVTQSPTHLIKTRGQQATLRCSPISGHTSVYWYQQALGLGLQFLLWYDEGEERNRGNFPPRFSGRQFPNYSSELNVNALELEDSALYLCASSGRPGGGSPLHFGNGTRLTVT.

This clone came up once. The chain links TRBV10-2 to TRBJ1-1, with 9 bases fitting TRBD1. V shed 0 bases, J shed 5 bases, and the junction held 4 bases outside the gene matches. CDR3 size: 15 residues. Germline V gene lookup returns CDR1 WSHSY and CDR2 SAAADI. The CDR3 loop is CASSESGQGWTEAFF. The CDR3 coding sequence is TGCGCCAGCAGTGAGTCGGGACAGGGCTGGACTGAAGCTTTCTTT.

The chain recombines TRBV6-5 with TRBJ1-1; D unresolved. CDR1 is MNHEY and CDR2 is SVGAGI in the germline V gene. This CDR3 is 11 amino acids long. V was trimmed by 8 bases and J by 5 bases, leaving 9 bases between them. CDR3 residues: CASGVGTEAFF. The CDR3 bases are TGTGCCAGCGGAGTTGGGACTGAAGCTTTCTTT.

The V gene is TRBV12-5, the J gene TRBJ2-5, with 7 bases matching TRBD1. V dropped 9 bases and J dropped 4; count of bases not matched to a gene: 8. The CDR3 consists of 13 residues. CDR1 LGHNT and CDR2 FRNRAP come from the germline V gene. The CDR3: CASRQGGGETQYF. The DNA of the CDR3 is TGTGCTAGCCGACAGGGTGGGGGAGAGACCCAGTACTTC.

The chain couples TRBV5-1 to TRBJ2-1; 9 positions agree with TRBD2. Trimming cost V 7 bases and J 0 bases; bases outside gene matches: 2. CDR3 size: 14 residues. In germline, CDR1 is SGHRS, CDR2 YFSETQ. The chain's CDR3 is CASRLADSYNEQFF. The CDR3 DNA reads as TGCGCCAGCCGACTAGCGGACTCCTACAATGAGCAGTTCTTC. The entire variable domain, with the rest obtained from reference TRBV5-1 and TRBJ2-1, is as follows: KAGVTQTPRYLIKTRGQQVTLSCSPISGHRSVSWYQQTPGQGLQFLFEYFSETQRNKGNFPGRFSGRQFSNSRSEMNVSTLELGDSALYLCASRLADSYNEQFFGPGTRLTVL.

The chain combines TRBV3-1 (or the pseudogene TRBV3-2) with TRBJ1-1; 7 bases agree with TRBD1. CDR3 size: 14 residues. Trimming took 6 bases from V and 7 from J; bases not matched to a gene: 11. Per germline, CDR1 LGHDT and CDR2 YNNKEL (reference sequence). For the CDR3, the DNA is TGTGCCAGCAGGCCGACGACAGGGCCAAGTGAAGCTTTCTTT. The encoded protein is CASRPTTGPSEAFF.

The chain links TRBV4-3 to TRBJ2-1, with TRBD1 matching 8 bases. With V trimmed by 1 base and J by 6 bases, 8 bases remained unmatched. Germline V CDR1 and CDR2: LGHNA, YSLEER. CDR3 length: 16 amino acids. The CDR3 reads CASSQGLAGGANEQFF. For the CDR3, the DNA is TGCGCCAGCAGCCAAGGGCTGGCAGGGGGCGCCAATGAGCAGTTCTTC.

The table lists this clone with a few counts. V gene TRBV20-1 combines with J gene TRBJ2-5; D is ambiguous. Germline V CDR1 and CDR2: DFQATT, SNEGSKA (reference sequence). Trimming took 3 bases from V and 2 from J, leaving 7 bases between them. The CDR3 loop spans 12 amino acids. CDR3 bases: TGCAGTGCTAGTCTACAGCAAGAGACCCAGTACTTC. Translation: CSASLQQETQYF.

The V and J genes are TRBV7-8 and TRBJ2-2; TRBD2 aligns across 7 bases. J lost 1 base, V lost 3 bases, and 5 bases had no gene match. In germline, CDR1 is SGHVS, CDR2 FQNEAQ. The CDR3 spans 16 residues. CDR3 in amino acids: CASSLGLRLNTGELFF. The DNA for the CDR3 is TGTGCCAGCAGCTTGGGACTAAGGTTGAACACCGGGGAGCTGTTTTTT.

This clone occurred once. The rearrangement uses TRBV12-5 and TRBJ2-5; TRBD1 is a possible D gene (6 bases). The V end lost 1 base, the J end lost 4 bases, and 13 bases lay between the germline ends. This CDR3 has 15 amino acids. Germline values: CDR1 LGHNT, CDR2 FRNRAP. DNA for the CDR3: TGTGCTAGTGGTTTGGCCCTAGGGGGTGGAGAGACCCAGTACTTC. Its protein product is CASGLALGGGETQYF.

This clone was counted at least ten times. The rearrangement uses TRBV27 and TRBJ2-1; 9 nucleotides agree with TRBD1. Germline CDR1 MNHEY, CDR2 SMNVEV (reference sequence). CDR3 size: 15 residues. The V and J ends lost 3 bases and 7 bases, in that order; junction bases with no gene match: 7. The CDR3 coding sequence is TGTGCCAGCAGTTTTGAGAGGACAGGGGTGAATGAGCAGTTCTTC. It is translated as CASSFERTGVNEQFF.

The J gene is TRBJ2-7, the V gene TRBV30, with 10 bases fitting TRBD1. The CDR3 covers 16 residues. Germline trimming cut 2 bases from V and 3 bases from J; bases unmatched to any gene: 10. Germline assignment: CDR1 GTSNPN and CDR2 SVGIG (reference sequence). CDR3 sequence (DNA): TGTGCCTGGAGTCCCCGGGACAGGGGAAACCGCTACGAGCAGTACTTC. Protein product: CAWSPRDRGNRYEQYF.

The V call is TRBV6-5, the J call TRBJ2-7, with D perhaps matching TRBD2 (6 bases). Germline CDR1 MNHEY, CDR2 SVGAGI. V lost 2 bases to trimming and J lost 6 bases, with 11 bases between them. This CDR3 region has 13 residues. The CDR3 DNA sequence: TGTGCCAGCAGTTACACACTAGCTGGCGAGCAGTACTTC. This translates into CASSYTLAGEQYF.

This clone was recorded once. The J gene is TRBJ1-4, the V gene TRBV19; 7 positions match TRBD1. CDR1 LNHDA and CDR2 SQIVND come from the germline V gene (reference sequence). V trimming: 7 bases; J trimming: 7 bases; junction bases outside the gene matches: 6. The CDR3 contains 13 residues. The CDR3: CASTGQNREKLFF. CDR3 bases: TGTGCCAGTACGGGACAGAACCGTGAAAAACTGTTTTTT.

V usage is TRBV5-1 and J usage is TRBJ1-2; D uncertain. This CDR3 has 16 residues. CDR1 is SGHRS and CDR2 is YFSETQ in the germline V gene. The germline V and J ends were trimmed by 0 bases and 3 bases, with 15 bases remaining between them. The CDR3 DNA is TGCGCCAGCAGCTTGGAAGCCCCCCCAGGCGACTATGGCTACACCTTC. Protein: CASSLEAPPGDYGYTF.